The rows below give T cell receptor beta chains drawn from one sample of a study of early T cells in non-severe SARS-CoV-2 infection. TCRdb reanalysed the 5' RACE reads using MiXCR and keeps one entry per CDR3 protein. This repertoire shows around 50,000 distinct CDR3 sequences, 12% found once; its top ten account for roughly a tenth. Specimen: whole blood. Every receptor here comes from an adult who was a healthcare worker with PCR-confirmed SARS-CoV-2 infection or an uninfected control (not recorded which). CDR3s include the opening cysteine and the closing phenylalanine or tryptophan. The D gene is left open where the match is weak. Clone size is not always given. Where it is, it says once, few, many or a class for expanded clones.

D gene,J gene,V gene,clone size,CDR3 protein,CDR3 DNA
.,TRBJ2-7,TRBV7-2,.,CASSPEYSSLEQYF,TGTGCCAGCAGCCCAGAATACTCCTCCCTCGAGCAGTACTTC
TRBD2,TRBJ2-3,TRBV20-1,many,CSARASGRAWNTQYF,TGCAGTGCTAGGGCTAGCGGGAGGGCCTGGAATACGCAGTATTTT
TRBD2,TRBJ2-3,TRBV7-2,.,CASSLRTSGRGTDTQYF,TGTGCCAGCAGCTTAAGGACTAGCGGGAGGGGGACAGATACGCAGTATTTT
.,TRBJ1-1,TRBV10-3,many,CAIRGGAGNTEAFF,TGTGCCATCCGCGGGGGCGCAGGGAACACTGAAGCTTTCTTT
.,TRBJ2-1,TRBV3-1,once,CASSQGVRLAGHNEQFF,TGTGCCAGCAGCCAAGGCGTACGGCTAGCTGGCCACAATGAGCAGTTCTTC
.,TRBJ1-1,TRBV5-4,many,CASSSREGTEAFF,TGTGCCAGCAGCTCCCGGGAGGGAACTGAAGCTTTCTTT
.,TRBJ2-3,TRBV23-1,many,CASSQRQRTDTQYF,TGCGCCAGCAGTCAAAGGCAGCGCACAGATACGCAGTATTTT
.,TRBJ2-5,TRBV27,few,CASRGDNVQETQYF,TGTGCCAGCAGGGGGGACAACGTACAAGAGACCCAGTACTTC
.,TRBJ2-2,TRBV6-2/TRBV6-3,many,CASSELGGSNTGELFF,TGTGCCAGCAGTGAATTAGGGGGTTCGAACACCGGGGAGCTGTTTTTT
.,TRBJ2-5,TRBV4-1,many,CASSQTGTQKETQYF,TGCGCCAGCAGCCAGACCGGGACCCAGAAGGAGACCCAGTACTTC
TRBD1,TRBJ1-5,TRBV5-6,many,CASSFQGVHQPQHF,TGTGCCAGCAGCTTCCAGGGGGTCCATCAGCCCCAGCATTTT
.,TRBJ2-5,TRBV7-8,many,CASSFSAGPRETQYF,TGTGCCAGCAGCTTCTCCGCAGGGCCGAGGGAGACCCAGTACTTC
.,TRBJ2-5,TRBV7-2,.,CASSGRPLGGVRTQYF,TGTGCCAGCAGCGGAAGACCGCTAGGCGGGGTTAGGACCCAGTACTTC
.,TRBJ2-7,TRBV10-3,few,CAISDRGEQYF,TGTGCCATCAGTGACCGGGGCGAGCAGTACTTC
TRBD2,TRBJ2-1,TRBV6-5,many,CASSSGLAVYNEQFF,TGTGCCAGCAGTTCAGGACTAGCGGTTTACAATGAGCAGTTCTTC
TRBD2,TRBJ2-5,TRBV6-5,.,CATGGSAAQYF,TGTGCCACGGGGGGGTCCGCGGCCCAGTACTTC
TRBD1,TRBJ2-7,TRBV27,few,CASFPGTGDFYEQYF,TGTGCCAGCTTTCCCGGGACAGGGGACTTCTACGAGCAGTACTTC
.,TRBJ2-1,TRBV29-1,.,CSVVAEGANEQFF,TGCAGCGTTGTAGCGGAAGGGGCCAATGAGCAGTTCTTC
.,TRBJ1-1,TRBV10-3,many,CAISVGLGNTEAFF,TGTGCCATCAGTGTGGGATTAGGGAACACTGAAGCTTTCTTT
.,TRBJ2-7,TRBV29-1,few,CSVEVAHREQYF,TGCAGCGTTGAAGTAGCGCACCGGGAGCAGTACTTC